These 29 T cell receptor beta chains came from one sample sequenced in a study of blood T cell repertoires in COVID-19. The table came from immunoSEQ multiplex PCR; TCRdb's copy has only in-frame clones and leaves some out. This sample has approximately 280,000 clones, with about nine tenths found just once. Sample: peripheral blood. Source of these receptors: a middle-aged man with acute or convalescent COVID-19.

The rearrangement joins TRBV14 to TRBJ1-3; D call uncertain. V gave up 1 base and J gave up 0 bases, with 13 bases separating them. CDR1 is SGHDN, CDR2 FVKESK, per germline. The CDR3 has 17 residues. CDR3 region: CASSQARFRSSGNTIYF. The DNA for the CDR3 is TGTGCCAGCAGCCAAGCAAGGTTTAGGAGCTCTGGAAACACCATATATTTT.

The chain joins TRBV4-2 to TRBJ2-5; 8 nucleotides line up with TRBD1. V shed 0 bases and J 5 bases; nucleotides not matched to a gene: 5. This CDR3 has 15 amino acids. CDR1 is LGHNA and CDR2 is YNFKEQ in the germline V gene. The CDR3 DNA is TGTGCCAGCAGCCAAGAAGGGGACAGGTCGGAGACCCAGTACTTC. Translation gives CASSQEGDRSETQYF.

This clone was detected only once. Other DNA sequences in this specimen translate into the identical CDR3. The chain couples TRBV14 to TRBJ2-7; tentatively, D is TRBD1 (5 bases). The CDR3 length is 12 residues. The germline V gene has CDR1 SGHDN and CDR2 FVKESK. The V gene lost 4 bases and the J gene lost 3 bases, with 7 bases spanning the gap. The CDR3 protein is CASSPGFYEQYF. The DNA for the CDR3 is TGTGCCAGCAGCCCAGGGTTCTACGAGCAGTACTTC.

This chain joins TRBV27 and TRBJ2-3; weak D call: TRBD2 (5 bases). This CDR3 spans 14 amino acids. Per the germline V gene, CDR1 is MNHEY and CDR2 is SMNVEV (reference sequence). Trimming cost V 2 bases and J 4 bases, with 10 bases left between them. The CDR3 DNA follows: TGTGCCAGCAGTTTAGGCGGGCCTGCAGATACGCAGTATTTT. This encodes CASSLGGPADTQYF.

The rearrangement links TRBV15 to TRBJ1-5; the D is unclear. This CDR3 region has 13 residues. Trimming left V 5 bases short and J 2 bases short, with 7 bases between. Germline values: CDR1 LNHNV, CDR2 YYDKDF (reference sequence). The CDR3: CATSGQGNQPQHF. The CDR3 coding sequence is TGTGCCACCAGCGGCCAGGGCAATCAGCCCCAGCATTTT.

This clone was seen a few times. This CDR3 is also generated by other DNA sequences in the sample. The chain carries TRBV30 and TRBJ1-6; D is perhaps TRBD1 (6 bases). CDR3 length: 14 residues. Germline CDR1 and CDR2: GTSNPN and SVGIG (reference sequence). V lost 2 bases, J lost 9 bases, and 14 bases lay in between. The CDR3 protein is CAWSRGGRGSPLHF. As DNA, the CDR3 is TGTGCCTGGAGTAGGGGGGGGAGGGGTTCACCCCTCCACTTT.

J is TRBJ1-3 and V is TRBV18; TRBD1 matches at 7 bases. The ends lost 4 bases at V and 0 bases at J; junction bases unmatched: 3. This CDR3 region has 15 residues. Germline V gene lookup returns CDR1 KGHSH and CDR2 LQKENI. Here the CDR3 reads CASSRDSLSGNTIYF. DNA for the CDR3: TGTGCCAGCTCACGGGACAGCCTCTCTGGAAACACCATATATTTT.

V and J are TRBV18 and TRBJ2-7; TRBD1 agrees at 7 bases. This CDR3 spans 15 amino acids. V trimming: 5 bases; J trimming: 0 bases; junction bases outside the gene matches: 7. The germline V gene has CDR1 KGHSH and CDR2 LQKENI. The chain's CDR3 is CASSWDRRSSYEQYF. Here the CDR3 DNA reads TGTGCCAGCTCATGGGACAGACGAAGCTCCTACGAGCAGTACTTC.

The rearrangement uses TRBV3-1 (or the pseudogene TRBV3-2) and TRBJ2-5; 11 nucleotides agree with TRBD2. V shed 6 bases, J shed 2 bases, and the junction held 2 bases outside the gene matches. CDR1 is LGHDT, CDR2 YNNKEL, per germline (reference sequence). The CDR3 extends over 14 amino acids. CDR3 nucleotide sequence: TGTGCCAGCAGGGGACTAGCGGAGCAAGAGACCCAGTACTTC. Protein sequence: CASRGLAEQETQYF.

The chain carries TRBV10-3 and TRBJ1-5, with D possibly TRBD1 on 5 matching bases. The CDR3 loop spans 15 amino acids. Germline assignment: CDR1 ENHRY and CDR2 SYGVKD. V lost 0 bases, J lost 2 bases, and 8 bases lay in between. The CDR3: CAISESGAGNQPQHF. In DNA, the CDR3 is TGTGCCATCAGTGAGTCAGGGGCGGGCAATCAGCCCCAGCATTTT.

This CDR3 reads CASSGRQDHEQYF. In DNA form, the CDR3 reads TGTGCCAGCAGCGGGAGACAGGACCACGAGCAGTACTTC. The chain uses TRBV5-4 and TRBJ2-7; possibly TRBD1 for D (6 bases). The CDR3 runs 13 residues. The germline gives CDR1 SGHNT, CDR2 YYREEE (reference sequence). V shed 4 bases and J shed 5 bases, with 13 bases lying between them.

J is TRBJ1-2 and V is TRBV29-1, with 10 bases that match TRBD1. This CDR3 comprises 14 residues. V shed 2 bases, J shed 2 bases, and the junction held 2 bases outside the gene matches. Germline-derived CDR1 and CDR2 are SQVTM and ANQGSEA. In DNA form, the CDR3 reads TGCAGCGTTGAAAGACAGGGGGCGAACTATGGCTACACCTTC. Its translation is CSVERQGANYGYTF. Full variable domain (remainder filled in from reference TRBV29-1 and TRBJ1-2): SAVISQKPSRDICQRGTSLTIQCQVDSQVTMMFWYRQQPGQSLTLIATANQGSEATYESGFVIDKFPISRPNLTFSTLTVSNMSPEDSSIYLCSVERQGANYGYTFGSGTRLTVV.

The chain is built from TRBV15 and TRBJ2-1; the D gene is possibly TRBD2 (6 bases). Germline V gene sequence: CDR1 LNHNV, CDR2 YYDKDF (reference sequence). The V end lost 0 bases, the J end lost 10 bases, and 10 bases lay between the germline ends. The CDR3 loop spans 13 amino acids. In DNA, the CDR3 is TGTGCCACCAGCAGAGAACAAGGACTAGAGCAGTTCTTC. Its translation: CATSREQGLEQFF.

This chain uses TRBV5-6 with TRBJ2-3, with TRBD2 as a possible D gene (5 bases). This CDR3 contains 15 residues. V lost 2 bases and J lost 0, with 10 bases in between. Germline V gene data show CDR1 as SGHDT and CDR2 as YYEEEE. CDR3 sequence: CASSFGLASTDTQYF. The DNA for the CDR3 is TGTGCCAGCAGCTTCGGGCTAGCTAGCACAGATACGCAGTATTTT.

The genes are TRBV20-1 and TRBJ1-2, with 9 nucleotides matching TRBD1. J lost 4 bases, V lost 3 bases, and 3 bases had no gene match. Germline-derived CDR1 and CDR2 are DFQATT and SNEGSKA (reference sequence). The CDR3 covers 13 residues. CDR3 amino acids: CSASRDRAYGYTF. The CDR3 nucleotides read TGCAGTGCTAGTAGGGACAGGGCCTATGGCTACACCTTC.

This clone has a single count. V usage is TRBV6-5 and J usage is TRBJ1-1, with 7 bases identical to TRBD1. Germline values: CDR1 MNHEY, CDR2 SVGAGI. The J segment lost 3 bases and the V segment lost 4 bases, leaving 8 bases of the junction unmatched. This CDR3 is built from 15 residues. CDR3 sequence reads: CASSFPTGRYTEAFF. DNA of the CDR3: TGTGCCAGCAGTTTCCCGACAGGGAGGTACACTGAAGCTTTCTTT.

The genes are TRBV7-9 and TRBJ2-2, with TRBD2 matching 11 bases. The CDR3 runs to 16 residues. CDR1 is SEHNR, CDR2 FQNEAQ, per germline (reference sequence). The junction had 8 bases not matched to a gene; V was cut back by 4 bases and J by 7 bases. The CDR3 region is CASSSWTSGSHGELFF. The CDR3 region has the DNA TGTGCCAGCAGCTCATGGACTAGCGGGTCCCACGGGGAGCTGTTTTTT.

The chain combines TRBV5-8 with TRBJ2-2; D possibly corresponds to TRBD2 (5 bases). Trimming took 4 bases from V and 1 from J, leaving 8 bases between them. From germline, CDR1 is SGHTS and CDR2 YDEGEE. The CDR3 contains 14 residues. CDR3: CASSSGVNTGELFF. In DNA form, the CDR3 reads TGTGCCAGCAGCAGCGGAGTGAACACCGGGGAGCTGTTTTTT.

The chain links TRBV3-1 (or the pseudogene TRBV3-2) to TRBJ2-2, with a possible D match to TRBD2 (6 bases). Trimming shortened V by 4 bases and J by 5 bases, and 20 bases separated the two germline ends. The CDR3 has 17 amino acids. Germline values: CDR1 LGHDT, CDR2 YNNKEL (reference sequence). CDR3 protein: CASSLFGTSLGTGELFF. The DNA of the CDR3 is TGTGCCAGCAGCCTATTCGGGACTTCCCTGGGGACCGGGGAGCTGTTTTTT.

This sequence joins TRBV27 and TRBJ2-7, with 9 bases lining up with TRBD1. Germline V gene data show CDR1 as MNHEY and CDR2 as SMNVEV (reference sequence). The J segment lost 4 bases and the V segment lost 4 bases, leaving 5 bases of the junction unmatched. The CDR3 has 14 amino acids. The CDR3: CASSSPDRGYEQYF. DNA for the CDR3: TGTGCCAGCAGTTCCCCAGACAGGGGGTACGAGCAGTACTTC.

DNA for the CDR3: TGTGCCAGCAGCCCCCCCGGGACTAGTAAGGAGACCCAGTACTTC. It yields the protein CASSPPGTSKETQYF. V gene TRBV3-1 (or the pseudogene TRBV3-2) combines with J gene TRBJ2-5; 8 bases are a match to TRBD2. The CDR3 spans 15 residues. The trim removed 4 bases at V and 5 bases at J, leaving 9 bases unmatched. CDR1 and CDR2 from the germline V gene are LGHDT and YNNKEL (reference sequence).

The gene calls are TRBV12-5 and TRBJ1-4; 7 bases match TRBD1. Germline V lookup: CDR1 LGHNT, CDR2 FRNRAP. This CDR3 contains 14 residues. The V and J ends lost 6 bases and 3 bases, in that order; junction bases with no gene match: 4. CDR3 nucleotides: TGTGCTAGTGGCTGGGGACAGTCTAATGAAAAACTGTTTTTT. Amino acids: CASGWGQSNEKLFF.

This chain links TRBV9 with TRBJ2-1; TRBD1 matches 8 bases. The CDR3 length is 15 residues. J gave up 7 bases and V 0 bases, and 6 bases lay outside the gene matches. CDR1 and CDR2 (germline): SGDLS, YYNGEE. This CDR3 is CASSVGQGTPNEQFF. For the CDR3, the DNA is TGTGCCAGCAGCGTAGGACAGGGGACCCCTAATGAGCAGTTCTTC. The whole variable domain, remainder taken from reference TRBV9 and TRBJ2-1, is DSGVTQTPKHLITATGQRVTLRCSPRSGDLSVYWYQQSLDQGLQFLIQYYNGEERAKGNILERFSAQQFPDLHSELNLSSLELGDSALYFCASSVGQGTPNEQFFGPGTRLTVL.

V is TRBV30 and J is TRBJ1-1; 7 nucleotides align to TRBD1. V gave up 0 bases and J gave up 1 base; unmatched junction bases: 8. This CDR3 contains 16 residues. Germline loops: CDR1 GTSNPN, CDR2 SVGIG (reference sequence). As DNA, the CDR3 is TGTGCCTGGAGTGTGGAGGGGGCAGGAGGGAACACTGAAGCTTTCTTT. It encodes CAWSVEGAGGNTEAFF.

The rearrangement uses TRBV5-1 and TRBJ2-7, with D possibly TRBD1 on 6 matching bases. The germline V and J ends were trimmed by 4 bases and 7 bases, with 27 bases remaining between them. In germline, CDR1 is SGHRS, CDR2 YFSETQ. This CDR3 has 17 amino acids. The CDR3 nucleotides read TGCGCCAGCAGCAGGCCGATGGGGACACTCACTTTCGGTGAGCAGTACTTC. Translation: CASSRPMGTLTFGEQYF.

V is TRBV28 and J is TRBJ2-7; 8 bases agree with TRBD1. The CDR3 runs to 13 residues. V lost 6 bases, J lost 4 bases, and 5 bases stayed unmatched. Per the germline V gene, CDR1 is MDHEN and CDR2 is SYDVKM. DNA for the CDR3: TGTGCCAGCAGCCCAGGGGGCATGTACGAGCAGTACTTC. The encoded protein is CASSPGGMYEQYF.

This chain joins TRBV19 and TRBJ1-2, with TRBD1 matching 8 bases. Germline V CDR1 and CDR2: LNHDA, SQIVND (reference sequence). V lost 4 bases, J lost 3 bases, and 10 bases stayed unmatched. The CDR3 length is 16 residues. The CDR3 nucleotides are TGTGCCAGTAGTAAAAACCCCCCACAGGGGGACTATGGCTACACCTTC. As protein: CASSKNPPQGDYGYTF.

J is TRBJ1-1 and V is TRBV10-3, with 10 bases aligning to TRBD1. The CDR3 extends over 15 amino acids. In germline, CDR1 is ENHRY, CDR2 SYGVKD. The J segment lost 10 bases and the V segment lost 0 bases, leaving 8 bases of the junction unmatched. The CDR3 region is CAISESSGTGVRAFF. CDR3 DNA sequence: TGTGCCATCAGTGAGTCTTCCGGGACAGGGGTGCGAGCTTTCTTT.

This chain uses TRBV5-1 with TRBJ2-1, with 7 nucleotides matching TRBD2. V lost 0 bases to trimming and J lost 0 bases; unmatched junction nucleotides: 0. The CDR3 loop spans 15 amino acids. The germline V gene has CDR1 SGHRS and CDR2 YFSETQ. For the CDR3, the DNA is TGCGCCAGCAGCTTGGGGGAGGGCTCCTACAATGAGCAGTTCTTC. Protein product: CASSLGEGSYNEQFF.